Listed below are T cell receptor beta chains from one sample, sequenced in a study of blood T cell repertoires in COVID-19. Assay used: immunoSEQ multiplex PCR; TCRdb lists only in-frame clones, some missing. Of 200,000 to 250,000 clones listed, over 80% are singletons. The source material was PBMCs or T cells enriched from blood (not recorded which). The receptor source for this set is a woman between 18 and 29 years old who had recovered from COVID-19. Both conserved end residues are part of each CDR3. The order of the fields is J gene, V gene, D gene, CDR3 protein, CDR3 DNA. D genes are given only for firm matches.

TRBJ2-2,TRBV5-1,TRBD1,CASSRDRVNTGELFF,TGCGCCAGCAGCCGGGACAGGGTGAACACCGGGGAGCTGTTTTTT
TRBJ2-3,TRBV3-1/TRBV3-2,-,CASSQPGLLNTQYF,TGTGCCAGCAGCCAACCTGGACTGCTTAATACGCAGTATTTT
TRBJ1-2,TRBV6-1,-,CASSEVHLRGYTF,TGTGCCAGCAGTGAAGTTCACCTCAGGGGCTACACCTTC
TRBJ2-2,TRBV9,TRBD1,CASSVAGQLTGELFF,TGTGCCAGCAGCGTAGCGGGACAGCTAACCGGGGAGCTGTTTTTT
TRBJ1-5,TRBV6-5,-,CASRLTRNQPQHF,TGTGCCAGCAGACTGACCAGGAATCAGCCCCAGCATTTT
TRBJ1-4,TRBV5-5,-,CASSFGGGEKLFF,TGTGCCAGCAGCTTTGGGGGAGGTGAAAAACTGTTTTTT
TRBJ2-1,TRBV4-1,-,CASSQAQRSQFF,TGCGCCAGCAGCCAAGCCCAAAGGAGTCAGTTCTTC
TRBJ2-3,TRBV7-9,-,CASSSTSSDTQYF,TGTGCCAGCAGCTCGACTAGTTCCGATACGCAGTATTTT
TRBJ2-3,TRBV9,-,CASSVGGSTDTQYF,TGTGCCAGCAGCGTAGGCGGGAGCACAGATACGCAGTATTTT
TRBJ2-7,TRBV5-4,TRBD1,CASSLAAGGRSYEQYF,TGTGCCAGCAGCTTGGCCGCAGGGGGTCGGTCCTACGAGCAGTACTTC
TRBJ1-6,TRBV7-8,-,CASSLDRGAGNSPLHF,TGTGCCAGCAGCTTAGATAGGGGCGCGGGGAATTCACCCCTCCACTTT
TRBJ1-4,TRBV21-1,-,CARVPGANEKLFF,TGTGCCAGGGTACCCGGAGCTAATGAAAAACTGTTTTTT
TRBJ1-2,TRBV19,TRBD1,CASSSEPGTVYGYTF,TGTGCCAGTAGTTCCGAACCGGGGACAGTCTATGGCTACACCTTC